Following are 2 T cell receptor beta chains from one sample sequenced in a study of human T cells and chemical hapten exposure. Time point described: pre-sensitization, week 0. The treatment here: therapeutic diphenylcyclopropenone sensitization with weekly scalp DPC. One entry per CDR3 protein results from TCRdb running MiXCR on the RACE reads. Here the sample spans about 120,000 distinct CDR3 sequences, roughly 13% being singletons. Sequenced here: whole blood, sampled in connection with sensitization to the hapten diphenylcyclopropenone (DPC). The source is a woman under 30 with alopecia areata. Some clones in this sample may be carry-over from other donors' samples.

Concerning this clonotype itself: Being one base from a much bigger clone, this may be a read error. The missing conserved phenylalanine or tryptophan at the end of this CDR3 makes a read error likely. V is TRBV29-1 and J is TRBJ2-1; D is tentatively TRBD1 or TRBD2 (6 bases each). The germline gives CDR1 SQVTM, CDR2 ANQGSEA. This CDR3 spans 14 amino acids. The V gene lost 6 bases and the J gene lost 9 bases, with 21 bases spanning the gap. The CDR3 nucleotides are TGCAGCGTGAGTCCGTTTACGGGGGCCGGTGAGCAGTTCTCC. Its protein product is CSVSPFTGAGEQFS.

This clonotype was seen a handful of times. The chain combines TRBV7-2 with TRBJ2-3; D perhaps matches TRBD2 (6 bases). This CDR3 region has 15 residues. V lost 5 bases and J 0 bases, leaving 12 bases between the germline ends. Germline V lookup: CDR1 SGHTA, CDR2 FQGNSA. For the CDR3, the DNA is TGTGCCAGCAGCCCTTGGGACTCGAGCACAGATACGCAGTATTTT. It yields the protein CASSPWDSSTDTQYF.